Detailed here is one T cell receptor (beta chain). Naive CD8 cells lacked CD45RO, underwent positive selection for CCR7 and left out terminally differentiated effector memory CD45RA+ cells. These data belong to a study of shared clonotypes between healthy human individuals. The V and J ends lost 0 bases and 5 bases, in that order; junction bases with no gene match: 4. The CDR3 loop spans 16 amino acids. Germline V gene sequence: CDR1 MNHEY, CDR2 SVGAGI. TCRdb keeps only in-frame clones here, not all; method: immunoSEQ multiplex PCR. Counted here are approximately 590,000 clones, about 95% occurring once; the ten biggest clones make up 0.095% to 0.12%.

V is TRBV6-5 and J is TRBJ2-1; TRBD2 aligns across 10 bases. Specimen: naive CD8+ T cells sorted from blood. This receptor was taken from a woman aged 25 to 39 in good health. CDR3 residues: CASSYSPSGGHNEQFF. The CDR3 DNA is TGTGCCAGCAGTTACTCCCCTAGCGGGGGACACAATGAGCAGTTCTTC.